The 9 T cell receptor beta chains below come from one sample, sequenced in a study of blood T cell repertoires in COVID-19. Assay used: immunoSEQ multiplex PCR; TCRdb lists only in-frame clones, some missing. There are a few hundred thousand clones in the sample; roughly 87% occur only once, and under 1.3% lies in the top ten. The material sequenced was PBMCs or T cells enriched from blood (not recorded which). Every receptor here comes from a woman younger than 45 who had recovered from COVID-19.

The CDR3 spells CASSSPGTYEQYF. CDR3 in DNA: TGTGCCAGCAGCTCCCCGGGGACCTACGAGCAGTACTTC. The chain links TRBV5-6 to TRBJ2-7; tentative D call: TRBD2 (5 bases). The CDR3 covers 13 residues. CDR1 and CDR2 (germline): SGHDT, YYEEEE. Trimming took 3 bases from V and 2 from J, leaving 9 bases between them.

The chain combines TRBV7-2 with TRBJ2-5; 13 bases match TRBD2. This CDR3 has 18 amino acids. Per germline, CDR1 SGHTA and CDR2 FQGNSA. V dropped 0 bases and J dropped 5; count of bases not matched to a gene: 9. The CDR3 loop reads CASSLATSGGALGETQYF. In DNA, the CDR3 is TGTGCCAGCAGCTTAGCAACTAGCGGGGGGGCCTTAGGGGAGACCCAGTACTTC.

The CDR3 DNA reads TGTGCCAGCTCACAACCATTTGACAGGGTTTTGGAGACCCAGTACTTC. The encoded protein is CASSQPFDRVLETQYF. The chain is built from TRBV18 and TRBJ2-5, with 7 positions matching TRBD1. CDR3 length: 16 amino acids. The germline V gene has CDR1 KGHSH and CDR2 LQKENI. V gave up 4 bases and J gave up 5 bases; unmatched junction bases: 13.

The rearrangement links TRBV5-1 to TRBJ2-5; D perhaps matches TRBD2 (5 bases). The germline V gene has CDR1 SGHRS and CDR2 YFSETQ. The CDR3 contains 12 residues. The germline V and J ends were trimmed by 4 bases and 5 bases, with 9 bases remaining between them. CDR3 nucleotide sequence: TGCGCCAGCAGCCCGGACTGGGAGACCCAGTACTTC. It is translated as CASSPDWETQYF.

CDR3 in amino acids: CATSGGNTEAFF. In DNA form, the CDR3 reads TGTGCCACCTCCGGGGGGAACACTGAAGCTTTCTTT. This sequence joins TRBV28 and TRBJ1-1; a weak D match, TRBD1 (5 bases). Germline-derived CDR1 and CDR2 are MDHEN and SYDVKM. V was shortened by 10 bases and J by 1 base, with 10 bases between the two germline ends. The CDR3 spans 12 residues. Variable domain in full (rest from reference TRBV28 and TRBJ1-1): DVKVTQSSRYLVKRTGEKVFLECVQDMDHENMFWYRQDPGLGLRLIYFSYDVKMKEKGDIPEGYSVSREKKERFSLILESASTNQTSMYLCATSGGNTEAFFGQGTRLTVV.

This clone came up a few times. This rearrangement joins TRBV4-1 to TRBJ1-1; no clear D gene. This CDR3 comprises 13 residues. Between the trimmed V and J ends, which lost 2 bases and 5 bases, there was a span of 9 bases. Germline V gene lookup returns CDR1 MGHRA and CDR2 YSYEKL. The CDR3 loop is CASSQLSETEAFF. The CDR3, as DNA: TGCGCCAGCAGCCAACTGTCCGAGACTGAAGCTTTCTTT.

This clone was counted once. In DNA, the CDR3 is TGTGCCTGGAGTGTACTCGTATCTGGCCGCGGGGCAGATACGCAGTATTTT. Its protein is CAWSVLVSGRGADTQYF. J is TRBJ2-3 and V is TRBV30, with D possibly being TRBD2 (6 bases). Trimming stripped 0 bases from V and 4 bases from J, with 20 bases between. In germline, CDR1 is GTSNPN, CDR2 SVGIG (reference sequence). The CDR3 length is 17 residues.

This chain links TRBV27 with TRBJ1-1; 7 bases agree with TRBD1. The germline gives CDR1 MNHEY, CDR2 SMNVEV (reference sequence). V shed 5 bases and J 1 base; nucleotides not matched to a gene: 10. The CDR3 extends over 16 amino acids. In nucleotides, the CDR3 is TGTGCCAGCAGTGAGACCCCGACAGGGACGAACACTGAAGCTTTCTTT. Encoded protein: CASSETPTGTNTEAFF.

This clone was observed a handful of times. This sequence joins TRBV2 and TRBJ1-2; D is uncertain. The CDR3 consists of 14 residues. The V gene's germline CDR1 is SNHLY and CDR2 FYNNEI. V was pared by 8 bases and J by 0 bases, with 13 bases between. This chain's CDR3 is CASLLTTTNYGYTF. The CDR3 nucleotides are TGTGCCAGCTTACTGACAACCACTAACTATGGCTACACCTTC.